This T cell receptor (beta chain) was sequenced for a study of T-cell memory formation after mild COVID-19. The CDR3 spans 14 residues. Deletions cut 4 bases from V and 2 bases from J, with 11 bases between. The germline V gene has CDR1 MGHDK and CDR2 SYGVNS. This clonotype was seen a handful of times. Its specificity is not known. TCRdb re-called the 5' RACE reads with MiXCR, one entry per CDR3 protein. The sample contains 90,000 to 120,000 distinct CDR3 sequences, 15% to 20% of which appear only once. Findings and caveats of the study: Clones that contracted from day 15 to 85 were balanced CD4/CD8, while later expanders leaned CD4+.

This chain connects TRBV25-1 to TRBJ1-2; no clear D. This clonotype was sampled from a man aged 18 to 30 who had mild COVID-19 (a few samples of this study predate the infection). Cell type and time point are not known. Sequenced sample: PBMCs or a T cell subset sorted from them (not recorded which). The CDR3 reads CASSVNRDNYGYTF. In DNA, the CDR3 is TGTGCCAGCAGTGTAAACCGAGACAACTATGGCTACACCTTC.